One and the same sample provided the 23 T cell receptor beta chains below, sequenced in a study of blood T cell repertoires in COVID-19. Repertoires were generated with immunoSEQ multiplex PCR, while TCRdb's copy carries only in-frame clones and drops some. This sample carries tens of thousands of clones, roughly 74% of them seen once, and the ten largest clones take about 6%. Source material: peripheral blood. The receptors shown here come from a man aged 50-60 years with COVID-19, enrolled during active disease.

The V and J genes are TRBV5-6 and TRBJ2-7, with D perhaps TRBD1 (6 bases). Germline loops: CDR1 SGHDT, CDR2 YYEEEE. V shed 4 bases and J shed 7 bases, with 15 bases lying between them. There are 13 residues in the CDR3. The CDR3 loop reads CASSTGLRGEQYF. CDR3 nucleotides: TGTGCCAGCAGCACCGGACTGAGGGGGGAGCAGTACTTC.

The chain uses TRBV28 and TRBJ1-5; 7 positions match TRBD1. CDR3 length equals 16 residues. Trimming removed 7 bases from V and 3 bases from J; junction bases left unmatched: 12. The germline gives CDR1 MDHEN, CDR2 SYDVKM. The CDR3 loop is CASNSQGGWYNQPQHF. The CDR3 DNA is TGTGCCAGCAATTCTCAGGGGGGCTGGTACAATCAGCCCCAGCATTTT.

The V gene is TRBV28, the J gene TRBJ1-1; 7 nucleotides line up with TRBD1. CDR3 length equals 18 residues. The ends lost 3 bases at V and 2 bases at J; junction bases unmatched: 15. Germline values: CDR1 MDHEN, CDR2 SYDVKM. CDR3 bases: TGTGCCAGCAGTTTCCACTTAAATAACAGGGGAGTAAACACTGAAGCTTTCTTT. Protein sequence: CASSFHLNNRGVNTEAFF. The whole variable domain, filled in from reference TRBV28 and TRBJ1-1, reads DVKVTQSSRYLVKRTGEKVFLECVQDMDHENMFWYRQDPGLGLRLIYFSYDVKMKEKGDIPEGYSVSREKKERFSLILESASTNQTSMYLCASSFHLNNRGVNTEAFFGQGTRLTVV.

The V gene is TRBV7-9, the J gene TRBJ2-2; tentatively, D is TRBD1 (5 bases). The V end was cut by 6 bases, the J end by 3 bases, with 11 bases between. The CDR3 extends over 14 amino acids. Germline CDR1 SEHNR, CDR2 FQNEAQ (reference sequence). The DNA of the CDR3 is TGTGCCAGCAGGATCACAGGAGACACCGGGGAGCTGTTTTTT. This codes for CASRITGDTGELFF.

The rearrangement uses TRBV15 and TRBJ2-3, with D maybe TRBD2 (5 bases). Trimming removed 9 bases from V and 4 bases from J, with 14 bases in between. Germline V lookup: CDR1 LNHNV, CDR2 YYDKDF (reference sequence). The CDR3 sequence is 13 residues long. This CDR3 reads CATSTWESDTQYF. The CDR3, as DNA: TGTGCCACTAGTACGTGGGAGTCAGATACGCAGTATTTT.

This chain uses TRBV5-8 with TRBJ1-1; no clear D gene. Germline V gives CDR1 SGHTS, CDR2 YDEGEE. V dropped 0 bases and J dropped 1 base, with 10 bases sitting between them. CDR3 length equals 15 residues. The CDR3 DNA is TGTGCCAGCAGCTTGGCTCTGGCGGAGAACACTGAAGCTTTCTTT. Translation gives CASSLALAENTEAFF.

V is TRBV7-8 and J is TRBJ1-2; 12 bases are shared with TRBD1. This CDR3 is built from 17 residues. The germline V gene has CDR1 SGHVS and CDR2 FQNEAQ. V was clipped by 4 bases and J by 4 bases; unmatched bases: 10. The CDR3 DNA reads TGTGCCAGCAGCTCCAGGACCGGGACAGGGGGCGTCTATGGCTACACCTTC. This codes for CASSSRTGTGGVYGYTF.

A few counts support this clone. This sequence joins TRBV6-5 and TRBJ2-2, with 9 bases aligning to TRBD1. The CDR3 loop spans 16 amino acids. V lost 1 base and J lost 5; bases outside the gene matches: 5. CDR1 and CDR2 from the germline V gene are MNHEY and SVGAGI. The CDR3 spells CASSYFRDRVTGELFF. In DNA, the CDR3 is TGTGCCAGCAGTTACTTCCGGGACAGGGTAACCGGGGAGCTGTTTTTT.

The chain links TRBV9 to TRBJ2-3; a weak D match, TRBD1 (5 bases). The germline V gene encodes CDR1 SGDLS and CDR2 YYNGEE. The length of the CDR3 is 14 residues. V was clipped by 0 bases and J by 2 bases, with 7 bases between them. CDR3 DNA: TGTGCCAGCAGCGTAGAAGGGGTCACAGATACGCAGTATTTT. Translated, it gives CASSVEGVTDTQYF.

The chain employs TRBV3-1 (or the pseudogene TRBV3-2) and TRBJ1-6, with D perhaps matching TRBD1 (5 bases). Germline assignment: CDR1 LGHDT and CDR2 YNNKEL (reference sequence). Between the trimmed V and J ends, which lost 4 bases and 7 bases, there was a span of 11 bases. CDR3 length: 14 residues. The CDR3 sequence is CASSPRRGNSPLHF. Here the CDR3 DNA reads TGTGCCAGCAGCCCCCGGCGGGGGAATTCACCCCTCCACTTT.

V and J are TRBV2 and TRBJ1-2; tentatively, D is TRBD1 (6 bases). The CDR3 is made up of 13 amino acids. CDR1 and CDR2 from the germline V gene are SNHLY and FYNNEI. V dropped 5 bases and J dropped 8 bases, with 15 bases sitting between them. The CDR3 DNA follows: TGTGCCAGCAGTTCGGCCTCAGACAGGGGCTACACCTTC. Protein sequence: CASSSASDRGYTF.

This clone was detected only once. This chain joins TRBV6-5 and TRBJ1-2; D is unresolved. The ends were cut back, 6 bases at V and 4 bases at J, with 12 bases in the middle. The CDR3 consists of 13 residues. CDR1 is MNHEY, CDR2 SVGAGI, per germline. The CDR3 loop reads CASSPTGFYGYTF. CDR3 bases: TGTGCCAGCAGCCCAACGGGGTTCTATGGCTACACCTTC.

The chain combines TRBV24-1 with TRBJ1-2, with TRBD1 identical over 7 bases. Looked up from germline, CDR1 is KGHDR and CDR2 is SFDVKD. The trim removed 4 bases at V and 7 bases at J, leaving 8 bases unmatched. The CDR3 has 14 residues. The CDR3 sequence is CATSDRTGFGGYTF. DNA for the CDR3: TGTGCCACCAGTGACCGGACAGGTTTCGGTGGCTACACCTTC.

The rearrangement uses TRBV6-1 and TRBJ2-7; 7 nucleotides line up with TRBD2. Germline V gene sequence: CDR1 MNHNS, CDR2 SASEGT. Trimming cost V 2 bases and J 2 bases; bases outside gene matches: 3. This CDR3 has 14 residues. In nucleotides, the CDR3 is TGTGCCAGCAGTGAACTAGCGGACACCTACGAGCAGTACTTC. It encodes CASSELADTYEQYF.

The DNA for the CDR3 is TGTGCCAGCAGCCCCGTGCAGGACAACGAGCAGTACTTC. Amino acids: CASSPVQDNEQYF. The J gene is TRBJ2-7, the V gene TRBV12-3 or TRBV12-4; possibly TRBD1 for D (5 bases). The CDR3 has 13 amino acids. V was pared by 6 bases and J by 5 bases, with 14 bases between.

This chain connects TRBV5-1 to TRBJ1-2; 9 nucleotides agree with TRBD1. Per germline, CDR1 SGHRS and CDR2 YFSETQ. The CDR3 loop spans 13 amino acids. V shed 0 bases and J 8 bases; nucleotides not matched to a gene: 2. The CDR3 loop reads CASSLGDRAGYTF. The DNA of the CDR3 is TGCGCCAGCAGCTTGGGGGACAGGGCCGGCTACACCTTC.

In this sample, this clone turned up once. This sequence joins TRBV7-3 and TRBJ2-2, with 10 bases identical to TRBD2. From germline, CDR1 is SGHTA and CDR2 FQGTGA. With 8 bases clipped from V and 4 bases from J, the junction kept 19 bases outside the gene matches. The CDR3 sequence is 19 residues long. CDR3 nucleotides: TGTGCCAGCGAGCCTAGCGGGAGTGTCAATCATGTGCGCACCGGGGAGCTGTTTTTT. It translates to CASEPSGSVNHVRTGELFF. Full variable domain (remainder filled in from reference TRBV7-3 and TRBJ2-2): GAGVSQTPSNKVTEKGKYVELRCDPISGHTALYWYRQSLGQGPEFLIYFQGTGAADDSGLPNDRFFAVRPEGSVSTLKIQRTERGDSAVYLCASEPSGSVNHVRTGELFFGEGSRLTVL.

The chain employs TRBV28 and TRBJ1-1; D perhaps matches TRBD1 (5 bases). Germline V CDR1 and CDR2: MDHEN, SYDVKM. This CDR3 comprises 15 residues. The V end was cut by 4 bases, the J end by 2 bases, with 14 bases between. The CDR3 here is CASSSLTAGNTEAFF. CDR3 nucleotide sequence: TGTGCCAGCAGTTCCCTGACAGCTGGTAACACTGAAGCTTTCTTT.

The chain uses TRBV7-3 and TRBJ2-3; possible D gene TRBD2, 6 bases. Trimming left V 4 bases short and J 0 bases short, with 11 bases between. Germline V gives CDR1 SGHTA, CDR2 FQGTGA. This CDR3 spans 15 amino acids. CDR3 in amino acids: CASSSWEASTDTQYF. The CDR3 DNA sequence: TGTGCCAGCAGCTCTTGGGAGGCTAGCACAGATACGCAGTATTTT.

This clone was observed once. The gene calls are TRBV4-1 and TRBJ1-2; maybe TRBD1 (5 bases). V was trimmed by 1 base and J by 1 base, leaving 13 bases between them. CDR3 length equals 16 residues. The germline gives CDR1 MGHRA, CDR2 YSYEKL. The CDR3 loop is CASSQVMGTFNYGYTF. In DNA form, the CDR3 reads TGCGCCAGCAGCCAAGTTATGGGGACTTTTAACTATGGCTACACCTTC.

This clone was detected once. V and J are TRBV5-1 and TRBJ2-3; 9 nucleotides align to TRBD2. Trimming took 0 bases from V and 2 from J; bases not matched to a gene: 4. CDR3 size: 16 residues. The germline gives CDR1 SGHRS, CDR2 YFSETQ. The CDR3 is CASSLGSSGDTDTQYF. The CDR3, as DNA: TGCGCCAGCAGCTTGGGTTCTAGCGGGGACACAGATACGCAGTATTTT.

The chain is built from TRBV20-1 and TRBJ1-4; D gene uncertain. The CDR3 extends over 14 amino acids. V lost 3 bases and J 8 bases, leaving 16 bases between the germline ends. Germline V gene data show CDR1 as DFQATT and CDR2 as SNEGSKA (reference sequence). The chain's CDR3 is CSASPAPRREKLFF. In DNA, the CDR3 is TGCAGTGCTAGTCCGGCCCCAAGGAGGGAAAAACTGTTTTTT.

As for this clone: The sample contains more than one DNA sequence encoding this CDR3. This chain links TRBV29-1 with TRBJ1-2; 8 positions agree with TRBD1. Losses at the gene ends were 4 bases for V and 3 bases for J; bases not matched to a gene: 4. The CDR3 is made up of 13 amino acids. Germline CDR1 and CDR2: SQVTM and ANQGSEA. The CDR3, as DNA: TGCAGCGTTGGCCAGGGGGCAGACTATGGCTACACCTTC. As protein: CSVGQGADYGYTF. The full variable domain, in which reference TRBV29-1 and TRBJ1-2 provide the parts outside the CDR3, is SAVISQKPSRDICQRGTSLTIQCQVDSQVTMMFWYRQQPGQSLTLIATANQGSEATYESGFVIDKFPISRPNLTFSTLTVSNMSPEDSSIYLCSVGQGADYGYTFGSGTRLTVV.